The T cell receptor beta chain described here comes from a study of response to subunit inactivated influenza vaccine (dated by TCRdb to 2017 to 2018). Broadly, across the study: To follow how T cells responded to a trivalent subunit inactivated influenza vaccine, the researchers relied on deep quantitative profiling of the T cell receptor repertoire.

Libraries were built with RT-PCR. Data came from an Illumina HiSeq 2500. TCRdb reanalyzed the raw reads on its own, using fastp at Q25 for trimming and MiXCR for clone calling, and kept in-frame beta chains. Each entry is one CDR3 protein sequence, shown with its most common DNA and genes. In all, the sample holds roughly 650,000 distinct CDR3 sequences, and 14% of those were seen once. The ten largest clones represent less than 8.5% of the sample. In its sample, this clonotype was seen many times. The clone's antigen remains unknown. Base qualities are not at hand, and no much larger clone is one base apart. Overall study outcomes, separate from this receptor: The authors proposed that each seasonal influenza vaccination may bring in only a limited number of new T cells.

Per the germline V gene (reference sequence), DFQATT is the CDR1 and SNEGSKA is the CDR2. The CDR3 measures 15 amino acids from cysteine to phenylalanine. Left in the record is the CDR3 DNA by itself, 45 bases read in frame from the first base. The V end loses 3 bases and the J end loses 0 bases, and a stretch of 14 bases separates them. The chain links TRBV20-1 with TRBJ1-2, with the D gene not clear enough to name. Material: PBMCs from blood, obtained 14 to 15 days before vaccination. The sequence was collected from a man aged 50 to 59 who received an inactivated influenza vaccine. Donor details come from another sample of the same person, matched by shared clones. This receptor carries the CDR3 CSARSKANPNYGYTF. The nucleotide sequence reads TGCAGTGCTAGGAGTAAGGCCAACCCTAACTATGGCTACACCTTC.